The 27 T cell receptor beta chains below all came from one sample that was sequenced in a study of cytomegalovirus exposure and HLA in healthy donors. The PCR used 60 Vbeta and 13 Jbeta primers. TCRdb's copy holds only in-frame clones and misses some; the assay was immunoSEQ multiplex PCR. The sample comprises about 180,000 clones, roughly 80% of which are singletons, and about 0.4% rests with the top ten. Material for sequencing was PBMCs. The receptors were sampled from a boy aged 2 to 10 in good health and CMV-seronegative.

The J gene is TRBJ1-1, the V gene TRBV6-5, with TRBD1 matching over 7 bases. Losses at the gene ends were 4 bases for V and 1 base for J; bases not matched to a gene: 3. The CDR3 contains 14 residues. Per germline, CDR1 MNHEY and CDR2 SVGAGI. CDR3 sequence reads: CASSSRTGNTEAFF. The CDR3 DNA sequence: TGTGCCAGCAGTTCGCGGACAGGGAACACTGAAGCTTTCTTT.

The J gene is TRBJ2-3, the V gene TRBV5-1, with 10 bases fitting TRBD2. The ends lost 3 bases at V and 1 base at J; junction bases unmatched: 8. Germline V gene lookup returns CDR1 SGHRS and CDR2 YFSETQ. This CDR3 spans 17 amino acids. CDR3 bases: TGCGCCAGCAGCTATTACCCCGGGACTAGCGGCACAGATACGCAGTATTTT. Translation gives CASSYYPGTSGTDTQYF.

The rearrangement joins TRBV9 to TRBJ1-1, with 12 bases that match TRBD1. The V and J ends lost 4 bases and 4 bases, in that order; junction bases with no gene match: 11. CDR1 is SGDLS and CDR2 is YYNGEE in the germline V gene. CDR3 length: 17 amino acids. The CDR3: CASSSGGQGALPTEAFF. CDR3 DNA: TGTGCCAGCAGCTCTGGGGGACAGGGGGCGTTGCCCACTGAAGCTTTCTTT.

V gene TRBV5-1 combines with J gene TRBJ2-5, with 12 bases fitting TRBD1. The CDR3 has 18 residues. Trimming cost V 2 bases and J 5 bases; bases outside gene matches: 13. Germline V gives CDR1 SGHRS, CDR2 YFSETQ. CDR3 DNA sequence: TGCGCCAGCAGCTTCTCGGCTCGGGGGACAGGGGGCGCGGAGACCCAGTACTTC. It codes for CASSFSARGTGGAETQYF.

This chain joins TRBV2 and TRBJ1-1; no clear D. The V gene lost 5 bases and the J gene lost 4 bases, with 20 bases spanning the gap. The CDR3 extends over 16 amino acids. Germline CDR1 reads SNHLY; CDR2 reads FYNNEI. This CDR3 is CASSSEGPRLGTEAFF. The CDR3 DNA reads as TGTGCCAGCAGTTCGGAGGGCCCCCGGCTTGGCACTGAAGCTTTCTTT. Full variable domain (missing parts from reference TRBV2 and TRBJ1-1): EPEVTQTPSHQVTQMGQEVILRCVPISNHLYFYWYRQILGQKVEFLVSFYNNEISEKSEIFDDQFSVERPDGSNFTLKIRSTKLEDSAMYFCASSSEGPRLGTEAFFGQGTRLTVV.

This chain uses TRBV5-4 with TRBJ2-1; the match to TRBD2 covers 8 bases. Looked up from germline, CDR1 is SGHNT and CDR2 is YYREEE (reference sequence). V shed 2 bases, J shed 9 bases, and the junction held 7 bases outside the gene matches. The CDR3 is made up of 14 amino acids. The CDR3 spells CASSFVLAGPEQFF. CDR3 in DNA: TGTGCCAGCAGCTTCGTGCTAGCGGGCCCTGAGCAGTTCTTC.

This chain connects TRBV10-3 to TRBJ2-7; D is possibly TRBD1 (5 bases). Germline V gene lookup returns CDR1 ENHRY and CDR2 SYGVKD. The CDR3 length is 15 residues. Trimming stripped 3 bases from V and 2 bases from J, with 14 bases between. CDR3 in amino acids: CAISEVNFRAYEQYF. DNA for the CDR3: TGTGCCATCAGTGAAGTTAACTTCAGGGCCTACGAGCAGTACTTC.

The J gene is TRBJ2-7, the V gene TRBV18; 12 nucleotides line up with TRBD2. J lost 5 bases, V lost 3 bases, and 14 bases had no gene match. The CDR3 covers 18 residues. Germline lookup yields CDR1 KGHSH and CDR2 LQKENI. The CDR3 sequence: CASSPETSGRESAHEQYF. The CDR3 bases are TGTGCCAGCTCACCCGAGACTAGCGGGAGAGAATCGGCCCACGAGCAGTACTTC.

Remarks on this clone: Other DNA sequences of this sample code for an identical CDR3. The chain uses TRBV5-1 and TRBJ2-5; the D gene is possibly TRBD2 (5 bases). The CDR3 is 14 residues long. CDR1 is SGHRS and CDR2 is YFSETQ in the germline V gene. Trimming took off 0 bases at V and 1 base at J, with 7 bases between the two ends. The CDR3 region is CASSLGLAQETQYF. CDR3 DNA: TGCGCCAGCAGCTTGGGGCTAGCCCAAGAGACCCAGTACTTC.

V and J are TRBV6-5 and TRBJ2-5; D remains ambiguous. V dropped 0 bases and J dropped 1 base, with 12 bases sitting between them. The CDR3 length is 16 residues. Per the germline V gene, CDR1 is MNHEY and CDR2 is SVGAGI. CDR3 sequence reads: CASSYSYYRFQETQYF. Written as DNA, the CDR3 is TGTGCCAGCAGTTACTCGTATTATCGGTTCCAAGAGACCCAGTACTTC.

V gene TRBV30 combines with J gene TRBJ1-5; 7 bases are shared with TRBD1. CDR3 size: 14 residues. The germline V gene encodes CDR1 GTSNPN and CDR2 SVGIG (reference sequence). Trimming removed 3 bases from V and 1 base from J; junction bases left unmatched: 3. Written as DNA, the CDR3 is TGTGCCTGGAGCGAGGACAGGAGCAATCAGCCCCAGCATTTT. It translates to CAWSEDRSNQPQHF. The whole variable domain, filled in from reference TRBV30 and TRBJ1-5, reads SQTIHQWPATLVQPVGSPLSLECTVEGTSNPNLYWYRQAAGRGLQLLFYSVGIGQISSEVPQNLSASRPQDRQFILSSKKLLLSDSGFYLCAWSEDRSNQPQHFGDGTRLSIL.

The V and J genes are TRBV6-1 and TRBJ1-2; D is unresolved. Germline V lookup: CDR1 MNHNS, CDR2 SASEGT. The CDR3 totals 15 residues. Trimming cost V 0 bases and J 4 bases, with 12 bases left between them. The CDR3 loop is CASSEAGRGGYGYTF. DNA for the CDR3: TGTGCCAGCAGTGAAGCCGGCCGGGGAGGCTATGGCTACACCTTC.

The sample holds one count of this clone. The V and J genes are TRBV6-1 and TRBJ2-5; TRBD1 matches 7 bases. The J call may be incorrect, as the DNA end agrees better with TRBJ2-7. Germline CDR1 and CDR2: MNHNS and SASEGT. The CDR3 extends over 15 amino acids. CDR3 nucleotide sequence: TGTGCCAGCAGTGAAGGGAGAGGGGGCTCGGACGAGCAGTACTTC. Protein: CASSEGRGGSDEQYF.

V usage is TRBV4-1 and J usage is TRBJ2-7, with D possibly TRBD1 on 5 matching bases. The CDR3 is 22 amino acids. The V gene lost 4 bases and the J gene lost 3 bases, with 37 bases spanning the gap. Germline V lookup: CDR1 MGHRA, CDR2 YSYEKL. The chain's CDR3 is CASSPTSGIQPSLVGVGYEQYF. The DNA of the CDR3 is TGCGCCAGCAGCCCTACAAGTGGAATTCAACCCTCTCTTGTAGGGGTAGGCTACGAGCAGTACTTC.

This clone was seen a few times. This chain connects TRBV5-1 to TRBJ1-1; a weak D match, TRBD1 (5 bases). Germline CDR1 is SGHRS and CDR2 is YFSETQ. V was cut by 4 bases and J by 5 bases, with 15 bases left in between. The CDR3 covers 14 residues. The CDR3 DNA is TGCGCCAGCAGCGGCGCCGGGGGTTCGACTGAAGCTTTCTTT. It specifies CASSGAGGSTEAFF.

The CDR3 sequence: CASREGASTDTQYF. CDR3 in DNA: TGTGCCAGCAGAGAGGGGGCGAGCACAGATACGCAGTATTTT. The chain has TRBV2 and TRBJ2-3, with TRBD1 identical over 7 bases. CDR3 size: 14 residues. The germline gives CDR1 SNHLY, CDR2 FYNNEI. V trimming: 6 bases; J trimming: 0 bases; junction bases outside the gene matches: 3.

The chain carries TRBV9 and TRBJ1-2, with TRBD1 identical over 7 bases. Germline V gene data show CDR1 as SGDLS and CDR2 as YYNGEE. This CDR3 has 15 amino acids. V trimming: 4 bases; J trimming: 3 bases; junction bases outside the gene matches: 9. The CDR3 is CASSPGGQTYYGYTF. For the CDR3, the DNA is TGTGCCAGCAGCCCCGGGGGACAGACTTACTATGGCTACACCTTC.

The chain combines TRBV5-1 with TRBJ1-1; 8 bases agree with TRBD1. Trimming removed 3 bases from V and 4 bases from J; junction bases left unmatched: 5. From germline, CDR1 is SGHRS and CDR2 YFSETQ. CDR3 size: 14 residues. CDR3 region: CASSSGQGVTEAFF. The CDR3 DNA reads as TGCGCCAGCAGCTCTGGACAGGGAGTCACTGAAGCTTTCTTT.

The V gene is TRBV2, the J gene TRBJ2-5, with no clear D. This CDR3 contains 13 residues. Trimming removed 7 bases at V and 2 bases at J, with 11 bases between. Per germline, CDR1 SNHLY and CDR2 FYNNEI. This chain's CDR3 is CASNSQIQETQYF. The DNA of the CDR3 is TGTGCCAGCAACAGCCAGATACAAGAGACCCAGTACTTC. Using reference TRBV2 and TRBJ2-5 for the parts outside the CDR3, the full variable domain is EPEVTQTPSHQVTQMGQEVILRCVPISNHLYFYWYRQILGQKVEFLVSFYNNEISEKSEIFDDQFSVERPDGSNFTLKIRSTKLEDSAMYFCASNSQIQETQYFGPGTRLLVL.

CDR3 nucleotides: TGCAGCGTTGTGGCGGGGCCCTACGAGCAGTACTTC. Protein sequence: CSVVAGPYEQYF. The chain combines TRBV29-1 with TRBJ2-7; a possible D gene is TRBD2 (6 bases). Deletions cut 4 bases from V and 2 bases from J, with 9 bases between. From germline, CDR1 is SQVTM and CDR2 ANQGSEA. The CDR3 covers 12 residues.

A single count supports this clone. The CDR3 region is CASSPTALGNQPQHF. For the CDR3, the DNA is TGTGCCAGTAGCCCGACAGCCTTAGGTAATCAGCCCCAGCATTTT. The chain has TRBV19 and TRBJ1-5; TRBD1 is a possible D gene (5 bases). The germline CDR1 and CDR2 sequences are LNHDA and SQIVND (reference sequence). The CDR3 is 15 residues long. Trimming removed 6 bases from V and 4 bases from J, with 16 bases in between.

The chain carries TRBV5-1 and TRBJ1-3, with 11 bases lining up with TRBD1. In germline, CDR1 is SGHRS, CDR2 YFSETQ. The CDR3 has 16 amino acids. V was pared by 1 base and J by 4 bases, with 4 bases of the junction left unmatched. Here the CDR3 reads CASSLQGQGEGNTIYF. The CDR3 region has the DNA TGCGCCAGCAGCTTGCAGGGACAGGGGGAAGGAAACACCATATATTTT.

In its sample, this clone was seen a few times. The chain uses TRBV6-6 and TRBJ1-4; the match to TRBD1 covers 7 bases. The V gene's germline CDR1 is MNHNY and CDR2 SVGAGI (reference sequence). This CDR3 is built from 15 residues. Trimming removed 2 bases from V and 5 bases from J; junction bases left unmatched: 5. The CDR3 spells CASSYPGQPNEKLFF. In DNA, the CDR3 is TGTGCCAGCAGTTACCCGGGACAGCCAAATGAAAAACTGTTTTTT.

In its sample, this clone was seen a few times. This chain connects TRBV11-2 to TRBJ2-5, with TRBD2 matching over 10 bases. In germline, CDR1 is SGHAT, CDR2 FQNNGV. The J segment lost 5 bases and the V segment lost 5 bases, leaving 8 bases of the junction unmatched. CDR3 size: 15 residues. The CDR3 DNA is TGTGCCAGCAGCCCCAGCGGGAGGGCCTGGGAGACCCAGTACTTC. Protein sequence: CASSPSGRAWETQYF.

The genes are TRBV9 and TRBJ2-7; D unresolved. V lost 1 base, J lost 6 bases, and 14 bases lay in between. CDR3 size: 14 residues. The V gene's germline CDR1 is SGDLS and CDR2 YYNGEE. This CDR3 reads CASSVLGLPGEQYF. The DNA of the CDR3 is TGTGCCAGCAGCGTATTGGGCCTTCCAGGCGAGCAGTACTTC.

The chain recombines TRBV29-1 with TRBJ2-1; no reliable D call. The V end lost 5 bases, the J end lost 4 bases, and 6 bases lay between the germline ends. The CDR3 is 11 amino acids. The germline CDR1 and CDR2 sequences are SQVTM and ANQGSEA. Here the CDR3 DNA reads TGCAGCGTTCCTACTTACAATGAGCAGTTCTTC. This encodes CSVPTYNEQFF.

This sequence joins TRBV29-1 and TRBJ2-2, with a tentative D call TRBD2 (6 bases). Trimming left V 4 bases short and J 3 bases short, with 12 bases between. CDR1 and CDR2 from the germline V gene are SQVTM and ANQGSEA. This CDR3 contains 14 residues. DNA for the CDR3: TGCAGCGTTGGGCCGGGGGTTCACACCGGGGAGCTGTTTTTT. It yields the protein CSVGPGVHTGELFF.